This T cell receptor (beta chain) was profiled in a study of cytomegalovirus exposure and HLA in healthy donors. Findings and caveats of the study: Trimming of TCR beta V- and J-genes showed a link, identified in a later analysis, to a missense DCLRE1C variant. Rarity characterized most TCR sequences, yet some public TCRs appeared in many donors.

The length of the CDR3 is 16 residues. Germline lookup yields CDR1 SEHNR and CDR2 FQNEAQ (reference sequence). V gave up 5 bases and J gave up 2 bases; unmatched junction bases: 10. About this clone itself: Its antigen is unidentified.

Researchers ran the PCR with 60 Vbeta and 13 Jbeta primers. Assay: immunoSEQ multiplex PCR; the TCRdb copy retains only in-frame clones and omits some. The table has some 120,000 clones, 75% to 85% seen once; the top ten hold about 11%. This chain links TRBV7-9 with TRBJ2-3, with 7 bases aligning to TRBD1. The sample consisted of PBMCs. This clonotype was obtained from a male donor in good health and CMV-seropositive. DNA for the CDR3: TGTGCCAGCAGCCCCGGGACAGTTAAGACCACAGATACGCAGTATTTT. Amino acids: CASSPGTVKTTDTQYF. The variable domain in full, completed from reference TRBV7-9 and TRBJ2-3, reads DTGVSQNPRHKITKRGQNVTFRCDPISEHNRLYWYRQTLGQGPEFLTYFQNEAQLEKSRLLSDRFSAERPKGSFSTLEIQRTEQGDSAMYLCASSPGTVKTTDTQYFGPGTRLTVL.